This T cell receptor (beta chain) was obtained from a study of lymphopenia after photon versus proton radiotherapy (dated by TCRdb to the late 2010s). Background on the whole study: In patients with gastrointestinal tumors who developed high-grade lymphopenia, the study compared the immunological effects of photon radiation therapy with those of proton radiation therapy. The roughly 20 patients in the cohort had gastrointestinal tumors, were treated with either photon or proton therapy, and subsequently developed lymphopenia. The goal of the study was to describe how the two radiation modalities differ in their effects on the immune system. What the research found in general, with its limitations: After the lymphocyte count nadir, photon-treated repertoires showed oligoclonal expansion, especially of CD8+ Temra cells, which drove the drop in diversity. Across the cohort, among patients who died, a greater drop in TCR diversity after the nadir was inversely correlated with overall survival time. The survival association was assessed only in patients who died, and the authors presented better survival with proton therapy as a possibility rather than a demonstrated result. Relative stability during treatment was observed in proton-treated patients, whereas loss of naive T cells and TCR diversity and gain of effector/memory populations were observed in photon-treated patients.

Preparation of the library involved the immunoSEQ multiplex PCR assay. Alongside multiparametric flow cytometry, deep sequencing of rearranged TCR beta loci was used to profile the T cell repertoires. TCRdb took this table from immuneACCESS and kept in-frame rearrangements with V and J called. Such tables lack part of the clones; where checked against another copy, unresolved V genes explain under half of the gap, and the rest is unexplained. Counted in this sample were 68,000 or so clones; roughly 93% of them appeared once. About 3% of the sample belongs to the ten largest clones. The CDR3 runs 17 amino acids, cysteine and phenylalanine included. The read is trimmed to its CDR3 DNA, 51 bases read in frame from base 1. Looking up the germline V gene (reference sequence) yields CDR1 SEHNR and CDR2 FQNEAQ. Compared with germline, V lacks 5 bases and J lacks 6 bases; bases without a gene match: 14. Remarks on this clone: Its antigen is unknown. No base-level quality is on record; no much larger clone is a single base apart.

The sequence was collected from a woman in her seventies with pancreatic cancer. The chain is encoded by TRBV7-9 joined to TRBJ2-1, with 9 bases aligning to TRBD2. The sequenced sample was peripheral blood, obtained from a patient treated with photon-based radiotherapy. The sequenced DNA is TGTGCCAGCAGCCCACCATTAGCGGGAGAGTGGGGCAATGAGCAGTTCTTC. Translated, it reads CASSPPLAGEWGNEQFF.